This is a list of T cell receptor beta chains from one sample in a study of blood T cell repertoires in COVID-19. Assay: immunoSEQ multiplex PCR; the TCRdb copy retains only in-frame clones and omits some. Of about 220,000 clones in the sample, roughly 90% are singletons; the top ten hold around 3.8%. Sequences were obtained from PBMCs or T cells enriched from blood (not recorded which). Receptors were obtained from a woman aged 40 to 49 with acute COVID-19. CDR3s include the opening cysteine and the closing phenylalanine or tryptophan. A D gene is named only where the DNA matches it firmly. Clone size is not always given. Where it is, it says once, few, many or a class for expanded clones.

clone_size	v_call	cdr3_length	j_call	d_call	cdr3_nt	cdr3_aa
NA	TRBV10-3	17	TRBJ1-1	TRBD1	TGTGCCATCAGTGATCCAAAAACCGGGACAGGGACCACTGAAGCTTTCTTT	CAISDPKTGTGTTEAFF
NA	TRBV24-1	16	TRBJ2-6	NA	TGTGCCACCAGTGAACCGAGGACAACTGGGGCCAACGTCCTGACTTTC	CATSEPRTTGANVLTF
NA	TRBV7-2	13	TRBJ1-3	TRBD1	TGTGCCAGCGGAGGGGGCCGAGGAAACACCATATATTTT	CASGGGRGNTIYF
NA	TRBV7-6	16	TRBJ2-1	TRBD2	TGTGCCAGCAGCTTAACCGGGGGGGCACTGGGCAATGAGCAGTTCTTC	CASSLTGGALGNEQFF
NA	TRBV4-1	17	TRBJ2-2	TRBD2	TGCGCCAGCAGCCTCGGACTAGCGGGGGGGCTGGGCGGGGAGCTGTTTTTT	CASSLGLAGGLGGELFF
NA	TRBV28	14	TRBJ1-5	NA	TGTGCCAGCTACAAACAGGGAGGGGGTCAGCCCCAGCATTTT	CASYKQGGGQPQHF
once	TRBV7-3	15	TRBJ1-1	NA	TGTGCCAGCAGCTTAAATATGGACTTGAACACTGAAGCTTTCTTT	CASSLNMDLNTEAFF
few	TRBV19	12	TRBJ1-5	NA	TGTGCCAGTAGGTATAGCAATCAGCCCCAGCATTTT	CASRYSNQPQHF
NA	TRBV7-9	14	TRBJ1-2	NA	TGTGCCAGCACCCCCGGGGGATCTTCGTATGGCTACACCTTC	CASTPGGSSYGYTF
NA	TRBV18	15	TRBJ1-6	NA	TGTGCCAGCTCACCTCCAGGATTATTTAATTCACCCCTCCACTTT	CASSPPGLFNSPLHF
NA	TRBV30	13	TRBJ1-2	NA	TGTGCCTGGGGGGTCGGGATTAACTATGGCTACACCTTC	CAWGVGINYGYTF
NA	TRBV5-1	13	TRBJ2-1	NA	TGCGCCAGCAGCTATTTTTCCGTCAATGAGCAGTTCTTC	CASSYFSVNEQFF
few	TRBV7-8	14	TRBJ1-5	NA	TGTGCCAGCAGCTTACGGACTTTAAATCAGCCCCAGCATTTT	CASSLRTLNQPQHF
NA	TRBV6-6	19	TRBJ1-3	TRBD1	TGTGCCAGCAGTCCCTTCGGACAGGTACACTCACTCTCTGGAAACACCATATATTTT	CASSPFGQVHSLSGNTIYF
NA	TRBV19	14	TRBJ1-2	NA	TGTGCCAGTAGTACGGGAACCTCATTGCATGGCTACACCTTC	CASSTGTSLHGYTF
NA	TRBV3-1/TRBV3-2	14	TRBJ1-4	NA	TGTGCCAGCAGCCAAGAATCAAGGGGGGAAAAACTGTTTTTT	CASSQESRGEKLFF
NA	TRBV5-1	14	TRBJ1-3	TRBD1	TGCGCCAGCAGTTCGGACAGGGGAGGAAACACCATATATTTT	CASSSDRGGNTIYF
NA	TRBV29-1	12	TRBJ1-4	NA	TGCAGCGTGGATACTAGGGCGGGGGGCAGGAATTTT	CSVDTRAGGRNF
few	TRBV7-9	16	TRBJ1-5	NA	TGTGCCAGCAGCCTGGGACCGCTGGGGGGTTTTCAGCCCCAGCATTTT	CASSLGPLGGFQPQHF
few	TRBV19	13	TRBJ1-6	NA	TGTGCCAGTAGTAACAGGGCTAATTCACCCCTCCACTTT	CASSNRANSPLHF